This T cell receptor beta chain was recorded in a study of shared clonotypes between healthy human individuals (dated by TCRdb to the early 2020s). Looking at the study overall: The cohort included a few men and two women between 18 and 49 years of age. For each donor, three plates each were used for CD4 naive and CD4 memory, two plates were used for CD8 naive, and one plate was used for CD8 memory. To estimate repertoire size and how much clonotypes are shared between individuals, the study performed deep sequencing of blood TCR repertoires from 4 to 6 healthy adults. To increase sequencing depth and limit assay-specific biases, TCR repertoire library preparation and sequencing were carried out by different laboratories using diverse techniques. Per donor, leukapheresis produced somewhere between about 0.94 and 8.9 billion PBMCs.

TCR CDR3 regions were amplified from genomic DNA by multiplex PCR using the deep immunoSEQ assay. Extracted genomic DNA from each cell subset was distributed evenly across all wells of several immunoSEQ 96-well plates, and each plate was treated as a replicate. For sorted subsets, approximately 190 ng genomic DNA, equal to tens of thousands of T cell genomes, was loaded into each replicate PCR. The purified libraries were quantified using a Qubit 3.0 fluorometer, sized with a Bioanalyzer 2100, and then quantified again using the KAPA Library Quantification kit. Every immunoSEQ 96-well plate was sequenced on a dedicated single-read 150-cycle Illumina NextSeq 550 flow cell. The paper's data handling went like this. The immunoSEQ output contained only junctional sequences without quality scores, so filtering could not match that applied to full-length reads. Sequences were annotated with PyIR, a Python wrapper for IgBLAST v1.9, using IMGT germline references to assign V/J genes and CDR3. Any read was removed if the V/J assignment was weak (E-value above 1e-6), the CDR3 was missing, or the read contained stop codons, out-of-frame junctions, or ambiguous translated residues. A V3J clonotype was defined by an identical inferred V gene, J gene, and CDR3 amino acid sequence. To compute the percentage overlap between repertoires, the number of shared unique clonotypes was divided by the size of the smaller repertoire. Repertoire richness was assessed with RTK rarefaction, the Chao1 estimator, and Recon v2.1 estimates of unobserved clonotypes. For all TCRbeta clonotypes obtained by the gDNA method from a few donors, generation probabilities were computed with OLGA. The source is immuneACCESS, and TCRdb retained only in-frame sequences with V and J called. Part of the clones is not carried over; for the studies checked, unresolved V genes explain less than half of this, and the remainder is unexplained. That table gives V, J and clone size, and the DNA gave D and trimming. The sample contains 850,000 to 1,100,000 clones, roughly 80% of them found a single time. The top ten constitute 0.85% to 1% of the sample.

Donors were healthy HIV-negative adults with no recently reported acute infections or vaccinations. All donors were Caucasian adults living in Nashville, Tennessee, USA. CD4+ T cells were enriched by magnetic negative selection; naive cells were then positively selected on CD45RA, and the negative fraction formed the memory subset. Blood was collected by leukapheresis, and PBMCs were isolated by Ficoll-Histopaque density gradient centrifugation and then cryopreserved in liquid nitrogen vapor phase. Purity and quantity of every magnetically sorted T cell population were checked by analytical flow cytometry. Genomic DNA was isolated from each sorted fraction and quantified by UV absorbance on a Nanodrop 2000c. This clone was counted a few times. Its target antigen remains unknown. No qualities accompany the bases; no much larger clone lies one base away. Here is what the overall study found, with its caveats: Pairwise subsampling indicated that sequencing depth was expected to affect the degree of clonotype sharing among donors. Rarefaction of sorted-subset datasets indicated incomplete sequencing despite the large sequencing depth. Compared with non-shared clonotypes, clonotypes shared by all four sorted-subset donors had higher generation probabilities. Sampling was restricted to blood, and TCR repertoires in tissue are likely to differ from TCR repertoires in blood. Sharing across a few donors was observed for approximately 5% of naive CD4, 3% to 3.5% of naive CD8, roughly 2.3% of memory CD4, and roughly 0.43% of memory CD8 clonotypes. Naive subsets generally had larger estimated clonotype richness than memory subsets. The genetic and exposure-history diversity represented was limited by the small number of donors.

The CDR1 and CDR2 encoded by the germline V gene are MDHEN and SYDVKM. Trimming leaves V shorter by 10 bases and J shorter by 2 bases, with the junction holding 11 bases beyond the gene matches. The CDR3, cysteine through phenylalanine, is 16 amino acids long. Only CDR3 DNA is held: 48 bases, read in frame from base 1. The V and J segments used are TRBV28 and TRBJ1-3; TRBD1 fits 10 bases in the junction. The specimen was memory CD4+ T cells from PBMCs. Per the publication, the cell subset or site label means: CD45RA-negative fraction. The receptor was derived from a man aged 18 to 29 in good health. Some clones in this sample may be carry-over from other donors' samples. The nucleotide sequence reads TGTGCCACCGACACCTGGGGGACAGGGGCTGGAAACACCATATATTTT. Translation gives CATDTWGTGAGNTIYF.